There are many counts of the clone carrying this T cell receptor beta chain. Germline V gives CDR1 LGHNA, CDR2 YSLEER. The V gene end was trimmed by 4 bases and the J gene end by 3 bases; junction bases not matched to a gene: 2. The CDR3 spans 14 residues. Memory CD4+ T cells were sorted as CD4+CD45RO+CD25- cells. TCRdb ran MiXCR on the 5' RACE reads and lists one entry per CDR3 protein. Among about 42,000 distinct CDR3 sequences listed, approximately 28% were seen once. The rearrangement links TRBV4-3 to TRBJ2-2; 7 bases line up with TRBD1. The clonotype originates from a female donor with breast cancer. Sequenced sample: tumor-infiltrating memory CD4+ T cells sorted from the breast tumor. Subset specified: memory CD4+ T cells, CD4+CD45RO+CD25-. The CDR3: CASSPDRDTGELFF. The CDR3 DNA sequence: TGCGCCAGCAGCCCCGACAGGGACACCGGGGAGCTGTTTTTT.